Below, 14 T cell receptor beta chains from the same sample are listed, as sequenced in a study of cytomegalovirus exposure and HLA in healthy donors. The PCR contained 60 Vbeta and 13 Jbeta primers. TCRdb's table, derived via immunoSEQ multiplex PCR, lists solely in-frame clones and lacks some. Of roughly 170,000 clones in the sample, 70% to 80% are singletons; the top ten hold approximately 1.5%. Sequencing was carried out using PBMCs. Every receptor here comes from a woman between 25 and 40 years old in good health and CMV-seropositive.

This chain connects TRBV4-1 to TRBJ1-1; D not certain. CDR1 is MGHRA and CDR2 is YSYEKL in the germline V gene. Trimming removed 1 base from V and 1 base from J, with 7 bases in between. This CDR3 spans 14 amino acids. The DNA for the CDR3 is TGCGCCAGCAGCCAAGCCTCCGGGAACACTGAAGCTTTCTTT. Translated, it gives CASSQASGNTEAFF.

This clone has just a few counts. The V and J genes are TRBV28 and TRBJ2-5, with 7 positions matching TRBD1. CDR1 and CDR2 from the germline V gene are MDHEN and SYDVKM. This CDR3 comprises 12 residues. V dropped 6 bases and J dropped 9; count of bases not matched to a gene: 7. In nucleotides, the CDR3 is TGTGCCAGCAGAGCGACAGGGTGGGCCCAGTACTTC. As protein: CASRATGWAQYF. Full variable domain (rest looked up from reference TRBV28 and TRBJ2-5): DVKVTQSSRYLVKRTGEKVFLECVQDMDHENMFWYRQDPGLGLRLIYFSYDVKMKEKGDIPEGYSVSREKKERFSLILESASTNQTSMYLCASRATGWAQYFGPGTRLLVL.

This chain joins TRBV19 and TRBJ1-5, with 8 positions matching TRBD1. This CDR3 has 17 residues. V lost 4 bases, J lost 5 bases, and 13 bases stayed unmatched. The germline gives CDR1 LNHDA, CDR2 SQIVND (reference sequence). The CDR3 DNA sequence: TGTGCCAGTAGTACCGGACAGGGCGGCGAGTTTTATCAGCCCCAGCATTTT. Encoded protein: CASSTGQGGEFYQPQHF.

The chain carries TRBV4-1 and TRBJ2-1; 11 positions match TRBD2. This CDR3 is built from 17 residues. Germline V gene data show CDR1 as MGHRA and CDR2 as YSYEKL. Trimming cost V 0 bases and J 5 bases; bases outside gene matches: 6. In nucleotides, the CDR3 is TGCGCCAGCAGCCAAGAGGAAACTAGCGGGAGAGACAATGAGCAGTTCTTC. Its protein is CASSQEETSGRDNEQFF.

The chain uses TRBV7-9 and TRBJ2-1; 12 positions agree with TRBD2. The trim removed 5 bases at V and 4 bases at J, leaving 3 bases unmatched. Germline V gives CDR1 SEHNR, CDR2 FQNEAQ (reference sequence). This CDR3 region has 15 residues. Here the CDR3 DNA reads TGTGCCAGCAGCCCAGGGACTAGCGGGTACAATGAGCAGTTCTTC. Amino acid sequence: CASSPGTSGYNEQFF.

The chain links TRBV2 to TRBJ2-1; D is perhaps TRBD2 (6 bases). CDR3 length: 14 residues. Trimming cost V 6 bases and J 4 bases, with 13 bases left between them. CDR1 SNHLY and CDR2 FYNNEI come from the germline V gene. CDR3 protein: CASRPDGGYNEQFF. The CDR3 bases are TGTGCCAGCAGGCCAGACGGGGGATACAATGAGCAGTTCTTC.

The chain carries TRBV11-3 and TRBJ2-7, with a weak D call TRBD1 (5 bases). Germline CDR1 SGHNT, CDR2 YENEEA. V lost 4 bases to trimming and J lost 4 bases, with 11 bases between them. This CDR3 comprises 13 residues. CDR3 coding DNA: TGTGCCAGCAGCTCGGACACGCTATACGAGCAGTACTTC. It translates to CASSSDTLYEQYF.

This clone was recorded a few times. V usage is TRBV7-3 and J usage is TRBJ2-3; weak D call: TRBD1 (5 bases). This CDR3 contains 13 residues. Trimming cost V 5 bases and J 5 bases, with 11 bases left between them. Germline CDR1 SGHTA, CDR2 FQGTGA. The DNA of the CDR3 is TGTGCCAGCAGCGCCTACCAGGGAGATACGCAGTATTTT. Translated, it gives CASSAYQGDTQYF.

The chain uses TRBV4-2 and TRBJ2-1, with 7 bases lining up with TRBD2. Germline V CDR1 and CDR2: LGHNA, YNFKEQ. There are 22 residues in the CDR3. V lost 4 bases to trimming and J lost 2 bases; unmatched junction nucleotides: 26. The CDR3 DNA reads TGTGCCAGCAGCCTAAGACAGCCTTACTCGTTGCGGGAGTTTATACCCTACAATGAGCAGTTCTTC. It yields the protein CASSLRQPYSLREFIPYNEQFF.

The rearrangement links TRBV5-1 to TRBJ2-3; D may be TRBD1 (5 bases). Germline V CDR1 and CDR2: SGHRS, YFSETQ. V shed 0 bases and J shed 0 bases, with 11 bases lying between them. This CDR3 region has 16 residues. CDR3 sequence: CASSLGAGKSTDTQYF. The CDR3 DNA is TGCGCCAGCAGCTTGGGAGCAGGGAAGAGCACAGATACGCAGTATTTT.

The chain uses TRBV7-3 and TRBJ2-2; the match to TRBD2 covers 11 bases. Trimming took 2 bases from V and 5 from J; bases not matched to a gene: 7. The V gene's germline CDR1 is SGHTA and CDR2 FQGTGA. This CDR3 contains 17 residues. The CDR3 loop reads CASSLLLAGGSTGELFF. CDR3 coding DNA: TGTGCCAGCAGCTTATTATTAGCGGGAGGGAGTACCGGGGAGCTGTTTTTT.

V usage is TRBV4-1 and J usage is TRBJ2-7, with D possibly TRBD2 on 5 matching bases. CDR1 and CDR2 from the germline V gene are MGHRA and YSYEKL. The length of the CDR3 is 16 residues. Trimming took 0 bases from V and 2 from J, leaving 14 bases between them. The CDR3 nucleotides are TGCGCCAGCAGCCAAGACGCAATAGCGAACGCCTACGAGCAGTACTTC. Encoded protein: CASSQDAIANAYEQYF.

The chain recombines TRBV18 with TRBJ1-5, with TRBD1 as a possible D gene (6 bases). V lost 5 bases and J lost 3, with 11 bases in between. The CDR3 length is 14 residues. Germline values: CDR1 KGHSH, CDR2 LQKENI. The CDR3 DNA sequence: TGTGCCAGCTCAATGACAGGTTACAATCAGCCCCAGCATTTT. It codes for CASSMTGYNQPQHF.

This chain links TRBV9 with TRBJ2-5; TRBD2 agrees at 8 bases. The CDR3 spans 16 residues. CDR1 and CDR2 (germline): SGDLS, YYNGEE. With V trimmed by 4 bases and J by 2 bases, 10 bases remained unmatched. The CDR3 reads CASSPGVSGIQETQYF. As DNA, the CDR3 is TGTGCCAGCAGCCCAGGGGTTAGCGGGATACAAGAGACCCAGTACTTC.